Below are 27 T cell receptor beta chains sequenced from a single sample in a study of cytomegalovirus exposure and HLA in healthy donors. Primers for the PCR totalled 60 Vbeta and 13 Jbeta. The repertoire was sequenced with immunoSEQ multiplex PCR; TCRdb's copy has only in-frame clones and lacks some. The sample carries under 200,000 clones, 80% to 90% recorded once. Input material: PBMCs. All receptors derive from a woman between 18 and 30 years old in good health and CMV-seronegative.

The chain links TRBV7-9 to TRBJ1-2; D uncertain. CDR1 is SEHNR, CDR2 FQNEAQ, per germline (reference sequence). V lost 2 bases and J lost 8, with 15 bases in between. This CDR3 is built from 14 residues. CDR3 amino acids: CASSLSDPGGGYTF. CDR3 DNA: TGTGCCAGCAGCTTATCGGACCCCGGCGGGGGCTACACCTTC. Variable domain in full (rest from reference TRBV7-9 and TRBJ1-2): DTGVSQNPRHKITKRGQNVTFRCDPISEHNRLYWYRQTLGQGPEFLTYFQNEAQLEKSRLLSDRFSAERPKGSFSTLEIQRTEQGDSAMYLCASSLSDPGGGYTFGSGTRLTVV.

V and J are TRBV28 and TRBJ1-2; 7 bases are a match to TRBD1. The CDR3 contains 13 residues. Germline V gene lookup returns CDR1 MDHEN and CDR2 SYDVKM. V dropped 5 bases and J dropped 7; count of bases not matched to a gene: 7. The CDR3 nucleotides read TGTGCCAGCAGTCCCACAGGGGCGTCTGGCTACACCTTC. Amino acids: CASSPTGASGYTF.

This sequence joins TRBV7-2 and TRBJ1-2; 8 bases line up with TRBD1. The V gene's germline CDR1 is SGHTA and CDR2 FQGNSA. The junction had 6 bases not matched to a gene; V was cut back by 5 bases and J by 4 bases. The CDR3 spans 14 residues. This CDR3 reads CASSPGQGAYGYTF. In DNA, the CDR3 is TGTGCCAGCAGCCCAGGACAGGGCGCCTATGGCTACACCTTC.

J is TRBJ2-5 and V is TRBV5-1; D unresolved. The J call is doubtful: the DNA matches TRBJ2-7 better. CDR1 SGHRS and CDR2 YFSETQ come from the germline V gene. CDR3 length: 14 amino acids. The CDR3 spells CASSLGSAHYEQYF. CDR3 in DNA: TGCGCCAGCAGCTTGGGTTCAGCCCACTACGAGCAGTACTTC.

The V and J genes are TRBV7-9 and TRBJ2-7; the D gene is possibly TRBD1 (5 bases). CDR3 length: 13 residues. Trimming removed 2 bases at V and 6 bases at J, with 11 bases between. Germline V gene lookup returns CDR1 SEHNR and CDR2 FQNEAQ (reference sequence). This CDR3 is CASSLRQGLEQYF. Written as DNA, the CDR3 is TGTGCCAGCAGCTTACGCCAGGGTCTCGAGCAGTACTTC.

This clone was counted only a few times. The genes are TRBV6-6 and TRBJ1-4; no reliable D call. Germline V gene lookup returns CDR1 MNHNY and CDR2 SVGAGI (reference sequence). The CDR3 runs 14 residues. Trimming stripped 7 bases from V and 0 bases from J, with 9 bases between. CDR3 in DNA: TGTGCCAGCAAGAGGACTGCAACTAATGAAAAACTGTTTTTT. Encoded protein: CASKRTATNEKLFF.

The count of this clone is one. A junction boundary mismatches the germline segment, possibly from a read error. DNA of the CDR3: TGTGTCAGCAGACTGGACAGGGGAAGAAAGGGGACCCAGTACTTC. It specifies CVSRLDRGRKGTQYF. The rearrangement joins TRBV6-6 to TRBJ2-5; 9 bases match TRBD1. This CDR3 is built from 15 residues. The germline V gene encodes CDR1 MNHNY and CDR2 SVGAGI (reference sequence).

The chain couples TRBV6-5 to TRBJ2-1, with 10 bases matching TRBD2. The germline gives CDR1 MNHEY, CDR2 SVGAGI. After removal of 3 bases from V and 0 bases from J, the junction contained 2 bases not matched to a gene. The CDR3 has 16 amino acids. CDR3 residues: CASSYPSGSSYNEQFF. The CDR3 nucleotides are TGTGCCAGCAGTTATCCTAGCGGGAGCTCCTACAATGAGCAGTTCTTC.

This clone has only one observation. One end of the junction is discordant with germline, which a read error may explain. The chain employs TRBV5-1 and TRBJ1-6, with no clear D. CDR3 length: 15 amino acids. Looked up from germline, CDR1 is SGHRS and CDR2 is YFSETQ. As DNA, the CDR3 is TGCGCCAGCAGCTTGTCGTGGGCGCGGGATTCACCCTTCCACTTT. Its protein product is CASSLSWARDSPFHF.

J is TRBJ2-5 and V is TRBV5-1, with 7 bases that match TRBD1. The CDR3 length is 14 residues. J was trimmed by 7 bases and V by 4 bases; bases with no gene match: 10. CDR1 is SGHRS, CDR2 YFSETQ, per germline. The CDR3 sequence: CASSAPGQIVTQYF. The CDR3 DNA follows: TGCGCCAGCAGCGCCCCGGGACAGATCGTGACCCAGTACTTC.

Notes on this clone: One end of the junction fails to match germline, which may point to a read error. The gene calls are TRBV7-9 and TRBJ1-1; tentative D call: TRBD1 (6 bases). Per the germline V gene, CDR1 is SEHNR and CDR2 is FQNEAQ (reference sequence). The CDR3 sequence is 14 residues long. The CDR3 DNA reads TGTTCCAGCAGCTTTTTTGCAGGGGACCCTGAAGCTTTCTTT. It codes for CSSSFFAGDPEAFF.

The rearrangement uses TRBV6-5 and TRBJ2-2; the match to TRBD2 covers 7 bases. The trim removed 0 bases at V and 7 bases at J, leaving 8 bases unmatched. Germline V CDR1 and CDR2: MNHEY, SVGAGI. This CDR3 comprises 16 residues. The CDR3 sequence: CASSYSWGGEGGELFF. The DNA for the CDR3 is TGTGCCAGCAGTTACTCTTGGGGAGGGGAGGGCGGGGAGCTGTTTTTT.

V gene TRBV30 combines with J gene TRBJ1-2; 8 bases fit TRBD1. The V gene end was trimmed by 2 bases and the J gene end by 7 bases; junction bases not matched to a gene: 12. The CDR3 has 15 residues. Germline CDR1 GTSNPN, CDR2 SVGIG (reference sequence). The CDR3 DNA reads TGTGCCTGGAGTCCATCGGACAGGGTATTTAGTGGCTACACCTTC. Its translation is CAWSPSDRVFSGYTF.

The chain has TRBV11-3 and TRBJ2-3, with D possibly matching TRBD2 (6 bases). Germline V gene sequence: CDR1 SGHNT, CDR2 YENEEA. The CDR3 length is 16 residues. The V and J ends lost 5 bases and 0 bases respectively, with 15 bases between them. CDR3 residues: CASSPRGTMSTDTQYF. CDR3 DNA: TGTGCCAGCAGCCCCCGGGGGACCATGAGCACAGATACGCAGTATTTT. The full variable domain, in which reference TRBV11-3 and TRBJ2-3 provide the parts outside the CDR3, is EAGVVQSPRYKIIEKKQPVAFWCNPISGHNTLYWYLQNLGQGPELLIRYENEEAVDDSQLPKDRFSAERLKGVDSTLKIQPAELGDSAVYLCASSPRGTMSTDTQYFGPGTRLTVL.

The chain employs TRBV10-3 and TRBJ2-1, with TRBD2 matching over 8 bases. V was clipped by 4 bases and J by 6 bases; unmatched bases: 11. This CDR3 comprises 16 residues. The germline V gene encodes CDR1 ENHRY and CDR2 SYGVKD. CDR3: CAISVLVREGGNEQFF. The DNA of the CDR3 is TGTGCCATCAGTGTGCTCGTCCGGGAGGGTGGCAATGAGCAGTTCTTC.

V usage is TRBV7-9 and J usage is TRBJ2-5, with 9 bases aligning to TRBD1. CDR1 SEHNR and CDR2 FQNEAQ come from the germline V gene (reference sequence). J was trimmed by 10 bases and V by 8 bases; bases with no gene match: 23. There are 17 residues in the CDR3. The CDR3 region is CASALSSGTGPPPSQYF. The CDR3 DNA is TGTGCCAGCGCTCTCTCATCCGGGACAGGGCCCCCCCCGAGCCAGTACTTC.

The gene calls are TRBV9 and TRBJ2-3; possible D gene TRBD2, 6 bases. This CDR3 has 14 amino acids. Germline-derived CDR1 and CDR2 are SGDLS and YYNGEE. The V and J ends lost 2 bases and 2 bases respectively, with 9 bases between them. This chain's CDR3 is CASSVGSITDTQYF. CDR3 in DNA: TGTGCCAGCAGCGTCGGGAGTATCACAGATACGCAGTATTTT.

This clone showed up just a few times. The chain combines TRBV10-2 with TRBJ2-3; TRBD2 matches 11 bases. Germline trimming cut 3 bases from V and 6 bases from J; bases unmatched to any gene: 8. The CDR3 extends over 16 amino acids. Per germline, CDR1 WSHSY and CDR2 SAAADI. The CDR3 bases are TGCGCCAGCAGTGATGTTAGCGGGAGGGCCTCGGATACGCAGTATTTT. It codes for CASSDVSGRASDTQYF.

The chain joins TRBV9 to TRBJ2-2, with 7 bases that match TRBD1. Germline V gives CDR1 SGDLS, CDR2 YYNGEE. The CDR3 spans 16 residues. Trimming cost V 2 bases and J 2 bases; bases outside gene matches: 6. CDR3 residues: CASSVYRGTNTGELFF. Here the CDR3 DNA reads TGTGCCAGCAGCGTTTACAGGGGTACCAACACCGGGGAGCTGTTTTTT.

This clone has a handful of counts. The chain combines TRBV29-1 with TRBJ1-1, with 8 bases identical to TRBD1. The V segment lost 7 bases and the J segment 3 bases; nucleotides outside the gene matches: 10. The CDR3 totals 14 residues. Germline V gives CDR1 SQVTM, CDR2 ANQGSEA. In nucleotides, the CDR3 is TGCAGCGCAACGTGGACAGGGTTGGACACTGAAGCTTTCTTT. Translation: CSATWTGLDTEAFF.

This chain joins TRBV5-1 and TRBJ2-3; 7 nucleotides align to TRBD2. The CDR3 is 14 residues long. V shed 5 bases, J shed 6 bases, and the junction held 9 bases outside the gene matches. The germline V gene has CDR1 SGHRS and CDR2 YFSETQ. CDR3 in amino acids: CASSGRAGADTQYF. The CDR3 nucleotides read TGCGCCAGCAGTGGGAGGGCGGGTGCGGATACGCAGTATTTT. The complete variable domain, with remaining parts taken from reference TRBV5-1 and TRBJ2-3, reads KAGVTQTPRYLIKTRGQQVTLSCSPISGHRSVSWYQQTPGQGLQFLFEYFSETQRNKGNFPGRFSGRQFSNSRSEMNVSTLELGDSALYLCASSGRAGADTQYFGPGTRLTVL.

V and J are TRBV4-1 and TRBJ2-7; D gene unclear. The CDR3 spans 11 residues. Germline values: CDR1 MGHRA, CDR2 YSYEKL. Trimming cost V 1 base and J 7 bases, with 5 bases left between them. The CDR3 loop reads CASSQGEEQYF. The CDR3 DNA is TGCGCCAGCAGCCAAGGAGAGGAGCAGTACTTC.

This chain connects TRBV5-1 to TRBJ2-5; weak D call: TRBD1 (5 bases). This CDR3 comprises 14 residues. Germline assignment: CDR1 SGHRS and CDR2 YFSETQ. Deletions cut 4 bases from V and 2 bases from J, with 12 bases between. The CDR3 bases are TGCGCCAGCAGCCGTGACAGCCATCAAGAGACCCAGTACTTC. Translated: CASSRDSHQETQYF.

J is TRBJ1-4 and V is TRBV28; a weak D match, TRBD1 (5 bases). The CDR3 sequence is 14 residues long. CDR1 is MDHEN and CDR2 is SYDVKM in the germline V gene. The V gene lost 6 bases and the J gene lost 7 bases, with 15 bases spanning the gap. CDR3 nucleotide sequence: TGTGCCAGCAGCCAACAGGAGGGTGGTGAAAAACTGTTTTTT. The encoded protein is CASSQQEGGEKLFF.

This chain connects TRBV5-4 to TRBJ1-1; perhaps TRBD1 as D (6 bases). This CDR3 is 13 amino acids long. Germline loops: CDR1 SGHNT, CDR2 YYREEE (reference sequence). The ends were cut back, 1 base at V and 6 bases at J, with 10 bases in the middle. The CDR3: CASSLYEGAEAFF. The CDR3 region has the DNA TGTGCCAGCAGCTTGTATGAGGGGGCTGAAGCTTTCTTT.

The chain carries TRBV11-2 and TRBJ1-3, with unresolved D. Germline CDR1 reads SGHAT; CDR2 reads FQNNGV. This CDR3 has 16 amino acids. V shed 4 bases and J shed 3 bases, with 16 bases lying between them. CDR3 bases: TGTGCCAGCAGCTCCTCGGTCTTGAGAAGTGGAAACACCATATATTTT. Protein product: CASSSSVLRSGNTIYF. Variable domain in full (rest from reference TRBV11-2 and TRBJ1-3): EAGVAQSPRYKIIEKRQSVAFWCNPISGHATLYWYQQILGQGPKLLIQFQNNGVVDDSQLPKDRFSAERLKGVDSTLKIQPAKLEDSAVYLCASSSSVLRSGNTIYFGEGSWLTVV.

J is TRBJ2-5 and V is TRBV21-1; the table's D gene call, TRBD1, was not cross checked with the DNA. TRBV21-1 is a pseudogene locus. This CDR3 comprises 12 residues. CDR3 residues: CASTTGKETQYF. CDR3 in DNA: TGTGCCAGCACGACAGGGAAGGAGACCCAGTACTTC.